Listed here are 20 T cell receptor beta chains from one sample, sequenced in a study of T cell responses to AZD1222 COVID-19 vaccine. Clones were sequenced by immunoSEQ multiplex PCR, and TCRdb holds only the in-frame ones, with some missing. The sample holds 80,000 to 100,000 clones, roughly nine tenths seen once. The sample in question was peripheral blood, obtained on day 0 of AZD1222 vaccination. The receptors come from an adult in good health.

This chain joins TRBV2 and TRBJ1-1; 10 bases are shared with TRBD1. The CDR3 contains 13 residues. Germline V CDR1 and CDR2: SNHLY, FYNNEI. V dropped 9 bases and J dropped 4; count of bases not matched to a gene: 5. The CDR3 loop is CASIDRGLTEAFF. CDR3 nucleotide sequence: TGTGCCAGTATTGACAGGGGGCTCACTGAAGCTTTCTTT. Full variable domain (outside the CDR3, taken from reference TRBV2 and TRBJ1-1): EPEVTQTPSHQVTQMGQEVILRCVPISNHLYFYWYRQILGQKVEFLVSFYNNEISEKSEIFDDQFSVERPDGSNFTLKIRSTKLEDSAMYFCASIDRGLTEAFFGQGTRLTVV.

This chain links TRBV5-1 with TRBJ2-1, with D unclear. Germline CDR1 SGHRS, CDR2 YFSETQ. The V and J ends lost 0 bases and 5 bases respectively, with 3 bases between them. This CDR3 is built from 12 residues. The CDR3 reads CASSLVDNEQFF. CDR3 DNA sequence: TGCGCCAGCAGCTTGGTGGACAATGAGCAGTTCTTC.

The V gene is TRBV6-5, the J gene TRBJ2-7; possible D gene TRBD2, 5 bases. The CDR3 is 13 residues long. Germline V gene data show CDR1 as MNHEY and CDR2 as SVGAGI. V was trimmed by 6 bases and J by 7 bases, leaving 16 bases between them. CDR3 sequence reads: CASRYGLGGEQYF. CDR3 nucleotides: TGTGCCAGCAGGTACGGACTGGGTGGAGAGCAGTACTTC.

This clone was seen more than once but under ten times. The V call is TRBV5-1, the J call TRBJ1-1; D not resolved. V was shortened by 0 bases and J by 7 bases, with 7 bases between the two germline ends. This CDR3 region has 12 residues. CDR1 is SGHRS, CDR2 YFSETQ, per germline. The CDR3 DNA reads TGCGCCAGCAGCTTGGTCGGAGGTGAAGCTTTCTTT. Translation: CASSLVGGEAFF.

The CDR3 here is CAWSVISGELFF. Written as DNA, the CDR3 is TGTGCCTGGAGTGTAATATCCGGGGAGCTGTTTTTT. The chain recombines TRBV30 with TRBJ2-2; D unresolved. The CDR3 runs to 12 residues. The V gene's germline CDR1 is GTSNPN and CDR2 SVGIG (reference sequence). V dropped 0 bases and J dropped 6 bases, with 5 bases sitting between them.

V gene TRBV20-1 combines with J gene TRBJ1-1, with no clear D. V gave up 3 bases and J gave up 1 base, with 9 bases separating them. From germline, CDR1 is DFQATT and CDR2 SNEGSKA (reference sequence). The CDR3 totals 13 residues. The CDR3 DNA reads TGCAGTGCTAGTGTGATAAAGAACACTGAAGCTTTCTTT. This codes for CSASVIKNTEAFF.

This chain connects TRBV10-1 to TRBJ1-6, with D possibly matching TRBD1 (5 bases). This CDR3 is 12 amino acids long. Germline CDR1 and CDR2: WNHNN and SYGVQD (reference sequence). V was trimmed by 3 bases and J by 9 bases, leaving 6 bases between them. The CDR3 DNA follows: TGCGCCAGCAGTGACGGGGCTTCACCCCTCCACTTT. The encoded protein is CASSDGASPLHF.

CDR3: CASSGPRTGTKTEAFF. The CDR3 nucleotides are TGTGCCAGCAGCGGACCCCGGACAGGGACGAAAACTGAAGCTTTCTTT. The J gene is TRBJ1-1, the V gene TRBV25-1; 8 bases fit TRBD1. This CDR3 region has 16 residues. The germline V gene has CDR1 MGHDK and CDR2 SYGVNS. V lost 6 bases to trimming and J lost 5 bases; unmatched junction nucleotides: 14.

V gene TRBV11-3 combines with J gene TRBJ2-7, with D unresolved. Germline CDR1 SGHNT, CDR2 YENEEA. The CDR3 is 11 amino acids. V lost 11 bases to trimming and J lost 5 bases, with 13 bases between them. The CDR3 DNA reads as TGTGCCCTCTGCAGATCCCACGAGCAGTACTTC. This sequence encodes CALCRSHEQYF. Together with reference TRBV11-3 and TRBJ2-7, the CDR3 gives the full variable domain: EAGVVQSPRYKIIEKKQPVAFWCNPISGHNTLYWYLQNLGQGPELLIRYENEEAVDDSQLPKDRFSAERLKGVDSTLKIQPAELGDSAVYLCALCRSHEQYFGPGTRLTVT.

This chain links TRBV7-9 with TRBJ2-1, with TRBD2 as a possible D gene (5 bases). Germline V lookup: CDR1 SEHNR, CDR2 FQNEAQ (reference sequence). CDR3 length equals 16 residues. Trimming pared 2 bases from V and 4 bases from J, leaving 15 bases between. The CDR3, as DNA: TGTGCCAGCAGCTTAAGAAGCAGTAGGACTTACAATGAGCAGTTCTTC. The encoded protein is CASSLRSSRTYNEQFF.

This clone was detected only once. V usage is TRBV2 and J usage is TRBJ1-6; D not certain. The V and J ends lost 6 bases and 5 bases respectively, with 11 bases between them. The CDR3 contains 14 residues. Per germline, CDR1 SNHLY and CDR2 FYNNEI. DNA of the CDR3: TGTGCCAGCAGGCCGGGGATACATAATTCACCCCTCCACTTT. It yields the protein CASRPGIHNSPLHF. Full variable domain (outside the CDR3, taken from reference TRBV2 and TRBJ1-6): EPEVTQTPSHQVTQMGQEVILRCVPISNHLYFYWYRQILGQKVEFLVSFYNNEISEKSEIFDDQFSVERPDGSNFTLKIRSTKLEDSAMYFCASRPGIHNSPLHFGNGTRLTVT.

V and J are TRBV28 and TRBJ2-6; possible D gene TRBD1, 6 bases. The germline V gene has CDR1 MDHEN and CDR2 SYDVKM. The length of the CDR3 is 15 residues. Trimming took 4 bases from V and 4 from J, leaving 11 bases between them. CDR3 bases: TGTGCCAGCAGTTCAGGGGCTACGGGGGCCAACGTCCTGACTTTC. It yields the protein CASSSGATGANVLTF.

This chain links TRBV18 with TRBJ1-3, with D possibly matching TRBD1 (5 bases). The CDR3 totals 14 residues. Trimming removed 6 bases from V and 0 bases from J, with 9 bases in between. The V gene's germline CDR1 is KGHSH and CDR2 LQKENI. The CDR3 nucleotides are TGTGCCAGCTCTTTGGGACTCTCTGGAAACACCATATATTTT. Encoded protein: CASSLGLSGNTIYF.

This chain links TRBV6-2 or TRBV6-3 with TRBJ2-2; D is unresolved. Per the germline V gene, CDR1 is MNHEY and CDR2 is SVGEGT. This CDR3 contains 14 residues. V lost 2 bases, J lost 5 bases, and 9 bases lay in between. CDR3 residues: CASSYPDFTGELFF. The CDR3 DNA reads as TGTGCCAGCAGTTACCCGGATTTTACCGGGGAGCTGTTTTTT.

The CDR3 DNA is TGTGCCAGCAGCCCCGAGGGCCTGACGTACAATGAGCAGTTCTTC. Protein sequence: CASSPEGLTYNEQFF. This chain connects TRBV6-5 to TRBJ2-1, with a tentative D call TRBD2 (5 bases). The V end was cut by 6 bases, the J end by 4 bases, with 16 bases between. The CDR3 is made up of 15 amino acids. The germline CDR1 and CDR2 sequences are MNHEY and SVGAGI.

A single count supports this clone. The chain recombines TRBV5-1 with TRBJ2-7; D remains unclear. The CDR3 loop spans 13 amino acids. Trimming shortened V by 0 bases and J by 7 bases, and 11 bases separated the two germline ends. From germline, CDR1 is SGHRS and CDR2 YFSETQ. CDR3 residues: CASSLGPQEEQYF. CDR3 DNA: TGCGCCAGCAGCTTGGGACCCCAGGAGGAGCAGTACTTC. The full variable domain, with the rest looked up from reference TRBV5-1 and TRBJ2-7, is KAGVTQTPRYLIKTRGQQVTLSCSPISGHRSVSWYQQTPGQGLQFLFEYFSETQRNKGNFPGRFSGRQFSNSRSEMNVSTLELGDSALYLCASSLGPQEEQYFGPGTRLTVT.

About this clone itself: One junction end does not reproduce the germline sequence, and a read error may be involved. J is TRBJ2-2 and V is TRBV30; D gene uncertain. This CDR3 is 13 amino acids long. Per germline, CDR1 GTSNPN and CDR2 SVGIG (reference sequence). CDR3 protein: CACPIPNAGELFF. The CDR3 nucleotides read TGTGCCTGCCCTATACCGAACGCCGGGGAGCTGTTTTTT.

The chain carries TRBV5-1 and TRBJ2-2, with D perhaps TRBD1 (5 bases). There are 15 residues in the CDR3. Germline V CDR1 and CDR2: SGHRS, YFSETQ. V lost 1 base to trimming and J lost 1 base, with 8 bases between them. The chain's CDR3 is CASSLTTGNTGELFF. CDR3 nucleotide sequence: TGCGCCAGCAGCTTGACTACAGGGAACACCGGGGAGCTGTTTTTT. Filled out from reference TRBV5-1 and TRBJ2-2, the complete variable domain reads KAGVTQTPRYLIKTRGQQVTLSCSPISGHRSVSWYQQTPGQGLQFLFEYFSETQRNKGNFPGRFSGRQFSNSRSEMNVSTLELGDSALYLCASSLTTGNTGELFFGEGSRLTVL.

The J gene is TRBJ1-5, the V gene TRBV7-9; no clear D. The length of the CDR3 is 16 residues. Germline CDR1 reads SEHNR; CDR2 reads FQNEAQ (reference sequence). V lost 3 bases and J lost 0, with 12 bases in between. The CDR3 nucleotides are TGTGCCAGCAGCTTCCACTCCGGGTCTAGCAATCAGCCCCAGCATTTT. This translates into CASSFHSGSSNQPQHF.

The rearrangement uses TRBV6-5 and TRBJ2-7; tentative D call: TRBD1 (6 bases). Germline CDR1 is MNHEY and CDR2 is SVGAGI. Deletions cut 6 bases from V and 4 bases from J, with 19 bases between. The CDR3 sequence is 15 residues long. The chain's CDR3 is CASRSSRGEGYEQYF. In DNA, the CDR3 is TGTGCCAGCAGATCGTCCAGGGGAGAAGGGTACGAGCAGTACTTC.